The sequence of this TCR beta chain was determined in a study of cytomegalovirus exposure and HLA in healthy donors. The PCR was carried out with 60 Vbeta primers and 13 Jbeta primers. TCRdb's copy holds only in-frame clones and misses some; the assay was immunoSEQ multiplex PCR. Among around 190,000 clones, around three quarters were seen once, and the ten largest hold 5.7%. The V segment lost 6 bases and the J segment 0 bases; nucleotides outside the gene matches: 4. In germline, CDR1 is ENHRY, CDR2 SYGVKD. The CDR3 spans 14 residues. This clone was seen a single time. Other DNA sequences from this sample encode an identical CDR3 as well.

This clonotype originated in a man between 35 and 55 years old in good health and CMV-seronegative. The rearrangement uses TRBV10-3 and TRBJ2-7; 8 bases align to TRBD1. Sequencing was done on a sample of PBMCs. The CDR3 bases are TGTGCCATCAGGGGGACAGGTAGCTCCTACGAGCAGTACTTC. Translated, it gives CAIRGTGSSYEQYF.